Reported below is one T cell receptor (beta chain). What it binds is unknown. Healthy Caucasian donors formed the entire cohort. The V gene lost 4 bases and the J gene lost 6 bases, with 12 bases spanning the gap. Looked up from germline, CDR1 is LNHDA and CDR2 is SQIVND (reference sequence). The CDR3 sequence is 14 residues long. One entry per CDR3 protein, called by TCRdb with MiXCR from the 5' RACE reads. The sample records 200,000 to 300,000 distinct CDR3 sequences, about 10% being singletons. The sample originates from a study of identical twins. Study observations and caveats: Fewer insertions characterized abundant cord blood beta clonotypes, whereas memory repertoires showed none. Among out-of-frame alpha sequences shared by twins, low generation probability occurred in excess. Cross-sectional statistical analysis was relied on for the conclusions, without the same donors being followed.

This chain connects TRBV19 to TRBJ1-4; D is undetermined. Material: memory T cells sorted from blood. This receptor was taken from a man aged 50 or older in good health. CDR3 bases: TGTGCCAGTAGTAGAACGGGGTCCTATGAAAAACTGTTTTTT. Encoded protein: CASSRTGSYEKLFF.